A selection of T cell receptor beta chains follows, all from one sample in a study of CD8+CD57+ T cells in acquired aplastic anemia. TCRdb recomputed calls from the reads with MiXCR, one row per CDR3 protein. The data contain a few hundred thousand distinct CDR3 sequences, roughly 34% of them singletons. The source material was sorted CD4+, CD8+, or CD8+CD57+ T cells (not recorded which) from PBMCs. Every receptor here comes from a human donor with aplastic anemia. The CDR3 runs from the conserved cysteine through the conserved F or W. The D gene is left open where the match is weak. The size of a clone is reported for some rows only, either as once, few or many, or as a class for expanded clones.

.	many	TRBV12-3/TRBV12-4	TRBJ1-6	CASSPGSNSPLHF	TGTGCCAGCAGCCCGGGCAGTAATTCACCCCTCCACTTT
TRBD2	once	TRBV5-1	TRBJ2-1	CASSTGLAGVGHNEQFF	TGCGCCAGCAGCACGGGACTAGCGGGGGTGGGCCACAATGAGCAGTTCTTC
.	few	TRBV18	TRBJ1-2	CASSPDSTVYGYTF	TGTGCCAGCTCACCGGACAGTACGGTCTATGGCTACACCTTC
TRBD2	.	TRBV12-3/TRBV12-4	TRBJ2-5	CASTRAGGETQYF	TGTGCCAGCACCCGAGCGGGAGGAGAGACCCAGTACTTC
TRBD1	.	TRBV2	TRBJ1-1	CASSLQGTSTEAFF	TGTGCCAGCAGCCTACAGGGGACGAGCACTGAAGCTTTCTTT
TRBD1	.	TRBV11-1	TRBJ1-5	CASSLRQGVSNQPQHF	TGTGCCAGCAGCTTGAGACAGGGCGTTAGCAATCAGCCCCAGCATTTT
.	few	TRBV29-1	TRBJ1-1	CSGQTTSGTEAFF	TGCAGCGGACAAACCACTTCGGGCACTGAAGCTTTCTTT
.	.	TRBV7-2	TRBJ1-4	CASSSKADLKLFF	TGTGCCAGCAGCAGCAAGGCGGACTTAAAACTGTTTTTT
.	.	TRBV3-1	TRBJ2-7	CASSQTTGSSEQYF	TGTGCCAGCAGCCAAACCACAGGGTCGAGTGAGCAGTACTTC
.	.	TRBV5-4	TRBJ1-3	CASSFWGSGNTIYF	TGTGCCAGCAGCTTTTGGGGATCTGGAAACACCATATATTTT
TRBD2	many	TRBV20-1	TRBJ2-7	CSAGLVYEQYF	TGCAGTGCTGGACTAGTCTACGAGCAGTACTTC
.	many	TRBV7-9	TRBJ1-2	CASSSGKGYGYTF	TGTGCCAGCAGCTCAGGGAAGGGGTATGGCTACACCTTC
.	many	TRBV19	TRBJ1-1	CASSITPQEAFF	TGTGCCAGTAGTATCACCCCTCAGGAAGCTTTCTTT
.	many	TRBV24-1	TRBJ1-1	CATSDGKGTEAFF	TGTGCCACCAGTGATGGTAAAGGAACTGAAGCTTTCTTT
.	few	TRBV7-9	TRBJ2-5	CASRPFSGHQETQYF	TGTGCCAGCAGGCCTTTTTCGGGACACCAAGAGACCCAGTACTTC
.	many	TRBV9	TRBJ2-7	CASSDRAAWSYEQYF	TGTGCCAGCAGCGATCGTGCGGCTTGGTCCTACGAGCAGTACTTC
.	.	TRBV2	TRBJ1-5	CASRGGAGEQPQHF	TGTGCCAGCAGAGGAGGGGCAGGGGAGCAGCCCCAGCATTTT
.	many	TRBV24-1	TRBJ2-7	CATTLLGPYEQYF	TGTGCCACCACCCTCTTAGGACCCTACGAGCAGTACTTC
.	.	TRBV30	TRBJ1-1	CAWTMGLNTEAFF	TGTGCCTGGACAATGGGTTTGAACACTGAAGCTTTCTTT
TRBD1	once	TRBV7-2	TRBJ1-2	CASSTWDSYYGYTF	TGTGCCAGCAGCACCTGGGACAGCTACTATGGCTACACCTTC
.	few	TRBV5-4	TRBJ1-6	CASSLMVVQRRGWDSPLHF	TGTGCCAGCAGCTTGATGGTGGTTCAACGGCGTGGATGGGATTCACCCCTCCACTTT
TRBD1	many	TRBV7-6	TRBJ1-6	CASSEMGQGNNSPLHF	TGTGCCAGCAGCGAGATGGGACAGGGGAATAATTCACCCCTCCACTTT
TRBD1	.	TRBV12-3/TRBV12-4	TRBJ2-7	CASSLQGAGDEQYF	TGTGCCAGCAGCCTACAGGGGGCAGGCGACGAGCAGTACTTC
.	.	TRBV20-1	TRBJ2-7	CSARVGQGGSYEQYF	TGCAGTGCTAGAGTAGGGCAGGGGGGTTCCTACGAGCAGTACTTC
TRBD1	.	TRBV18	TRBJ1-3	CASSPLGTESGNTIYF	TGTGCCAGCTCACCACTAGGGACAGAGTCTGGAAACACCATATATTTT
.	.	TRBV7-3	TRBJ2-1	CASSLMAQGIDEQFF	TGTGCCAGCAGCTTAATGGCGCAGGGTATCGATGAGCAGTTCTTC
.	.	TRBV10-3	TRBJ1-5	CASSEFGQPQHF	TGTGCCAGCAGTGAATTCGGTCAGCCCCAGCATTTT
.	.	TRBV6-5	TRBJ1-3	CASSFEVGNTIYF	TGTGCCAGCAGTTTCGAAGTTGGAAACACCATATATTTT
.	many	TRBV29-1	TRBJ1-3	CSVDVGSSGNTIYF	TGCAGCGTTGATGTCGGCTCCTCTGGAAACACCATATATTTT
.	.	TRBV7-3	TRBJ2-5	CASSLTGRGWSQETQYF	TGTGCCAGCAGCTTAACGGGCAGGGGATGGAGCCAAGAGACCCAGTACTTC
.	.	TRBV6-5	TRBJ1-1	CASSSTSTEAFF	TGTGCCAGCAGTTCAACGAGCACTGAAGCTTTCTTT
.	.	TRBV7-3	TRBJ2-3	CASSLKGRTDTQYF	TGTGCCAGCAGCTTAAAGGGACGCACAGATACGCAGTATTTT
TRBD2	few	TRBV2	TRBJ2-7	CASSLHERGALYEQYF	TGTGCCAGCAGCCTTCATGAGCGGGGGGCCCTCTACGAGCAGTACTTC
.	.	TRBV19	TRBJ2-3	CASRDRSLTDTQYF	TGTGCCAGTAGGGACAGATCCCTCACAGATACGCAGTATTTT
.	few	TRBV20-1	TRBJ2-3	CSAESSDTQYF	TGCAGTGCCGAGAGCTCAGATACGCAGTATTTT
.	many	TRBV7-2	TRBJ2-7	CASSLRGARTYEQYF	TGTGCCAGCAGCTTAAGGGGGGCACGGACCTACGAGCAGTACTTC
.	many	TRBV10-2	TRBJ2-5	CASSESRQRTQYF	TGCGCCAGCAGTGAGTCGAGGCAACGGACCCAGTACTTC
TRBD2	.	TRBV7-2	TRBJ2-1	CASSPPLREVTYNEQFF	TGTGCCAGCAGCCCCCCTTTGCGGGAGGTCACCTACAATGAGCAGTTCTTC
.	.	TRBV9	TRBJ1-1	CASSVAADSSTEAFF	TGTGCCAGCAGCGTAGCAGCGGATTCTTCCACTGAAGCTTTCTTT
TRBD2	.	TRBV11-2	TRBJ2-1	CASSLKPGGNNEQFF	TGTGCCAGCAGCTTAAAACCGGGAGGAAACAATGAGCAGTTCTTC
.	.	TRBV9	TRBJ2-3	CASSQNRDSDTQYF	TGTGCCAGCTCACAAAACCGGGACTCCGATACGCAGTATTTT
.	.	TRBV20-1	TRBJ1-1	CSGRPGLANTEAFF	TGCAGTGGCAGGCCAGGGCTGGCGAACACTGAAGCTTTCTTT
.	many	TRBV6-1	TRBJ1-2	CASSQAEHYGYTF	TGTGCCAGCAGTCAGGCTGAGCACTATGGCTACACCTTC
TRBD1	.	TRBV29-1	TRBJ1-5	CSVVQGSGNQPQHF	TGCAGCGTTGTACAGGGGAGTGGCAATCAGCCCCAGCATTTT
.	once	TRBV7-2	TRBJ2-5	CASSSKVQETQYF	TGTGCCAGCAGCTCTAAGGTACAAGAGACCCAGTACTTC
TRBD1	once	TRBV10-3	TRBJ1-2	CAKRGHGYTF	TGTGCCAAAAGGGGGCATGGCTACACCTTC
.	many	TRBV2	TRBJ1-2	CASIWSSSGYTF	TGTGCCAGCATCTGGTCCAGCTCAGGCTACACCTTC
.	many	TRBV2	TRBJ2-4	CASIATGNIQYF	TGTGCCAGCATTGCCACAGGAAACATTCAGTACTTC
.	few	TRBV9	TRBJ1-4	CASSVGHRSGEKLFF	TGTGCCAGCAGCGTAGGTCACAGGTCGGGTGAAAAACTGTTTTTT
TRBD2	many	TRBV7-9	TRBJ2-5	CASSLPRGGRGIETQYF	TGTGCCAGCAGCCTTCCTCGGGGGGGCCGGGGTATCGAGACCCAGTACTTC
.	many	TRBV5-6	TRBJ2-7	CASSLAPYEQYF	TGTGCCAGCAGCTTAGCGCCTTACGAGCAGTACTTC
TRBD1	many	TRBV19	TRBJ2-7	CASSAQGRYEQYF	TGTGCCAGTAGCGCACAGGGGCGATACGAGCAGTACTTC
.	many	TRBV20-1	TRBJ2-7	CSALNGGEQYF	TGCAGTGCCTTAAACGGAGGGGAGCAGTACTTC
TRBD2	few	TRBV12-3/TRBV12-4	TRBJ2-1	CASSPSAGAYNEQFF	TGTGCCAGCAGCCCTTCGGCGGGAGCGTACAATGAGCAGTTCTTC
TRBD1	many	TRBV7-9	TRBJ1-2	CASSQTGKGYTF	TGTGCCAGCAGCCAGACAGGGAAAGGCTACACCTTC
.	few	TRBV12-3/TRBV12-4	TRBJ2-2	CASSFTGTQNTGELFF	TGTGCCAGCAGTTTTACCGGGACTCAGAACACCGGGGAGCTGTTTTTT
TRBD2	few	TRBV2	TRBJ2-3	CASAGTSGLDTQYF	TGTGCCAGTGCCGGGACTAGCGGACTAGATACGCAGTATTTT
.	.	TRBV29-1	TRBJ1-2	CSGISGGEYTF	TGCAGTGGTATTAGTGGTGGGGAGTACACCTTC
.	.	TRBV12-3/TRBV12-4	TRBJ2-7	CASRWAGTYEQYF	TGTGCCAGCAGGTGGGCGGGGACCTACGAGCAGTACTTC
.	.	TRBV30	TRBJ2-7	CAWSVQGGGNEQYF	TGTGCCTGGAGTGTACAGGGCGGGGGCAACGAGCAGTACTTC